This T cell receptor (beta chain) was sequenced for a study of T cell repertoires in cytomegalovirus infection. Study as a whole: An indication of both CMV infection and matching HLA type came from public TCR beta signatures. Broader study findings: CMV carriers with the relevant HLA were identified by cumulative public TCR beta family frequency. Dominant in the ex vivo response were TCR beta clonotypes restricted by HLA-C and specific for CMV.

As regards this clonotype: Its antigen is undetermined.

TCRdb re-called the reads through MiXCR, storing one row per CDR3 protein. The sample lists around 740,000 distinct CDR3 sequences, under 40% occurring once. This CDR3 has 14 residues. Germline-derived CDR1 and CDR2 are SGDLS and YYNGEE. Trimming cost V 0 bases and J 6 bases, with 11 bases left between them. The sequence derives from a human donor in good health (CMV status not recorded). Some clones in this sample may be carry-over from other donors' samples. The sample comprised PBMCs. The V call is TRBV9, the J call TRBJ2-3; D is possibly TRBD2 (5 bases). CDR3 amino acids: CASSVGRLMDTQYF. CDR3 DNA sequence: TGTGCCAGCAGCGTAGGGAGGTTGATGGATACGCAGTATTTT.